The sequence of this T cell receptor (beta chain) was determined in a study of CD4 T cells in relation to SARS-CoV-2 and coronaviruses (dated by TCRdb to the early 2020s). With respect to the entire study: In the ViraFEST assay, PBMCs were cultured with antigen for approximately 11 days, after which TCR beta CDR3s were sequenced to identify antigen-specific clonal expansions. The negative reference condition was either a culture with an HIV-1 Nef peptide pool or a culture with no peptide. Using patient-derived lymphoblastoid cell lines, the shared crossreactive spike epitopes were mapped to their HLA restriction. At the level of individual TCR clonotypes, the study evaluated whether memory CD4+ T cells crossreact between the spike proteins of SARS-CoV-2 and those of common cold coronaviruses. The Adaptive Biotechnologies TCR-sequencing kit was used to sequence samples from a few pre-COVID donors and the naive versus memory experiments, while other data came from Illumina-based sequencing. A different, Illumina-based TCR-beta assay was used to sequence expansion assays from other donors in the study. General conclusions and limits of the study: Small numbers of patients and of tested TCRs limited the study. Compared with monoreactive clones, crossreactive clones had significantly weaker SARS-CoV-2-driven expansion, a result consistent with antigenic imprinting. Pre-pandemic and post-infection samples were not both contributed by any donor, so tracing of the source of pre-existing responses was limited. In about 60% of donors, memory CD4+ clonotypes turned up that crossrecognized SARS-CoV-2 and at least one common cold coronavirus spike. Because the crossreactivity analysis focused on spike protein, crossreactivity against other viral proteins was not assessed.

V is trimmed back by 1 base and J by 7 bases, and the junction contains 4 bases that no gene match accounts for. The germline V gene gives CDR1 as SGHNT and CDR2 as YENEEA. The CDR3 sequence holds 14 residues, the cysteine and phenylalanine included. Of the read, only the CDR3 DNA is kept; its 42 bases are in frame from base 1. CD4+ T cells from unexposed donors were collected before the COVID-19 pandemic (2011-2018). The EasySep CD4+ T cell isolation kit was used to isolate CD4+ T cells once the cultures had run for roughly 9 days. Unexposed donor CD4+ T cells were tested for reactivity to SARS-CoV-2 S and N and four common cold coronavirus spike pools, as cell number allowed. PBMCs were cultured at a few million per well in IMDM supplemented with 5% human AB serum and about 9.2 IU/ml IL-2. Half of the culture medium was replaced with fresh IL-2-containing medium on days 3 and 7. In general, every peptide culture condition was set up in three replicate wells. Leukapheresis product for the unexposed donors was bought commercially. Ficoll-Paque PLUS gradient centrifugation was used to isolate PBMCs from either whole blood or leukapheresis product. PBMCs were either cryopreserved at -140 degrees C or used fresh in the expansion assay. The QIAamp Micro DNA Kit was used to extract genomic DNA from the CD4+ T cells.

Library method: the immunoSEQ multiplex PCR assay. The original pipeline was this. Preprocessing removed nonproductive sequences and CDR3s not starting with C, not ending with F or W, or shorter than 7 amino acids. The MANAFEST web app was used to call antigen-specific clonotypes on the basis of expansion compared with the reference and with other culture wells. To be counted as positive, a clone had to show significant expansion compared with the reference culture, at an FDR below 0.05, in 2 of 3 replicate wells. To be called positive, a clone also had to show significant expansion compared with every other tandem well and an odds ratio greater than 5. Pairwise Levenshtein distance, computed with the stringdist R package after three terminal residues were trimmed from each end, was used as the measure of CDR3 homology. The table was pulled from immuneACCESS by TCRdb, which kept in-frame rearrangements only. Such tables lose some clones; where checked, under half of the loss comes from unresolved V genes, and the rest has no known cause. Clone size and the V and J calls come from that table; the DNA yielded D and trimming. Recorded for this sample are 20,000 or so clones; around 80% of them occurred a single time. The biggest ten clones account for about a fifth of the sample.

With respect to this clone: Its binding antigen is unknown. No base quality values were provided; no much bigger clone lies one nucleotide off.

The receptor's source is a human donor in good health. The chain is made from TRBV11-3 and TRBJ2-7, with TRBD1 matching 10 junction bases. Sample: CD4+ T cells from PBMCs, cultured in vitro. The CDR3 region reads CASSLGQGAAEQYF. The DNA reads TGTGCCAGCAGCTTAGGACAGGGGGCGGCGGAGCAGTACTTC.